The rows below give T cell receptor beta chains drawn from one sample of a study of T-cell memory formation after mild COVID-19. TCRdb ran MiXCR on the 5' RACE reads and lists one entry per CDR3 protein. The table includes around 310,000 distinct CDR3 sequences, roughly an eighth detected once. The sample was PBMCs or a T cell subset sorted from them (not recorded which). These receptors originate from a man aged 18 to 35 who had mild COVID-19 (a few samples of this study predate the infection). Cell type and time point are not known. The CDR3 runs from the conserved cysteine through the conserved F or W. The D gene is left open where the match is weak. Clone size is given for some rows only: seen once, a few or many times, or a class if the clone is expanded.

>TRBV12-3/TRBV12-4|few|TRBJ2-3|TRBD2
TGTGCCAGCAGTTTAGCGCTAAGCGGGGGGACAGATACGCAGTATTTT
CASSLALSGGTDTQYF
>TRBV6-6|NA|TRBJ1-3|TRBD1
TGTGCCAGCAGTTACACACAGGGGGACACCATATATTTT
CASSYTQGDTIYF
>TRBV5-1|few|TRBJ2-2|TRBD2
TGCGCCAGCAGCTCGACTAGCCAGAACACCGGGGAGCTGTTTTTT
CASSSTSQNTGELFF
>TRBV4-3|few|TRBJ2-4|TRBD2
TGCGCCAGCAGCCATGTTAGCGGGGGGGCGGAAAACATTCAGTACTTC
CASSHVSGGAENIQYF
>TRBV6-5|NA|TRBJ1-6|TRBD1
TGTGCCAGCAGACCGACAGGGAGGAATTCACCCCTCCACTTT
CASRPTGRNSPLHF
>TRBV20-1|few|TRBJ2-5|TRBD2
TGCAGTGCTAGGTCGGGGGGGACTGGGGACCAGTACTTC
CSARSGGTGDQYF
>TRBV5-1|many|TRBJ2-5|NA
TGCGCCAGCAGCCCGGGGGCGGGGGACTGGGAGACCCAGTACTTC
CASSPGAGDWETQYF
>TRBV6-2/TRBV6-3|few|TRBJ2-1|TRBD1
TGTGCCAGCAGACGACAGGGGTGGAATGAGCAGTTCTTC
CASRRQGWNEQFF
>TRBV20-1|NA|TRBJ2-1|NA
TGCAGTGCTAGAGCGGCAGACTCTAGCTCCTACAATGAGCAGTTCTTC
CSARAADSSSYNEQFF
>TRBV27|NA|TRBJ2-5|NA
TGTGCCAGCAGTCCGGGATCGGGGTACCAAGAGACCCAGTACTTC
CASSPGSGYQETQYF
>TRBV6-5|few|TRBJ1-2|NA
TGTGCCAGCAGTTACTCGAGAGGTGGACTGGGCTACACCTTC
CASSYSRGGLGYTF
>TRBV6-2/TRBV6-3|NA|TRBJ2-5|NA
TGTGCCAGCAGTTACGGGCTAGCGACGTACCAAGAGACCCAGTACTTC
CASSYGLATYQETQYF
>TRBV20-1|few|TRBJ2-3|TRBD2
TGCAGTGCTAGATCCGGGACGGGGGGAGCAGATACGCAGTATTTT
CSARSGTGGADTQYF
>TRBV6-5|NA|TRBJ2-1|TRBD2
TGTGCCAGCAGTCTCCACACTAGCGGGGTCTACAATGAGCAGTTCTTC
CASSLHTSGVYNEQFF
>TRBV7-2|few|TRBJ2-5|TRBD2
TGTGCCAGCAAACAATTTGGTAGCGGGGGCTATGAGACCCAGTACTTC
CASKQFGSGGYETQYF
>TRBV5-1|many|TRBJ2-3|NA
TGCGCCAGCAGCTGGAGAGGGGGCACAGATACGCAGTATTTT
CASSWRGGTDTQYF
>TRBV7-9|few|TRBJ2-2|NA
TGTGCCAGCAGCTTAAGTGGCAGCACCGGGGAGCTGTTTTTT
CASSLSGSTGELFF
>TRBV28|NA|TRBJ1-1|TRBD1
TGTGCCAGCAGAATGACTGGGACAGGGAAGAACACTGAAGCTTTCTTT
CASRMTGTGKNTEAFF
>TRBV5-1|few|TRBJ2-5|NA
TGCGCCAGCAGCCCGGGACGGGGACAAGAGACCCAGTACTTC
CASSPGRGQETQYF
>TRBV5-1|few|TRBJ2-3|NA
TGCGCCAGCAGCGATCGACAGGCCCTAACAGATACGCAGTATTTT
CASSDRQALTDTQYF
>TRBV4-2|NA|TRBJ1-1|NA
TGTGCCAGCAGCCAAGGGCCTACAGGGAGTTCGACTGAAGCTTTCTTT
CASSQGPTGSSTEAFF
>TRBV24-1|few|TRBJ2-3|NA
TGTGCCACCAGGGGACAATACACAGATACGCAGTATTTT
CATRGQYTDTQYF
>TRBV19|few|TRBJ1-5|NA
TGTGCCAGTAGTATTGCAGGGGAAAGCAATCAGCCCCAGCATTTT
CASSIAGESNQPQHF